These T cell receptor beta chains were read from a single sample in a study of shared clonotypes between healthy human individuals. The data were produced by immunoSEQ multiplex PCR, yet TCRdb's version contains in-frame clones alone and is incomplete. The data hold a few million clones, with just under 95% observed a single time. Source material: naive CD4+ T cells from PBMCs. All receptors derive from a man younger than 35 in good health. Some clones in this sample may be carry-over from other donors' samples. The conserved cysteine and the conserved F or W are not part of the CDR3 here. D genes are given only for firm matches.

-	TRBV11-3	ASSLALFSEQF
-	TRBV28	ASSLGGSEAF
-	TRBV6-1	ASTGRGGPSSEQY
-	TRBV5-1	ASSLSAGLNEQF
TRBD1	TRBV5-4	ASSSGQGVIDEQF
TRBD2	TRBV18	ASSPVGGNSREQY
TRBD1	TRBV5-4	ASSLAGQAIYGYT
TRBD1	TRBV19	ASSTSQGDYGYT
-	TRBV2	ASTQTKRGTSNGYT
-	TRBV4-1	ASSQGSGAETQY
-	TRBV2	ASSAGTPRAKLF
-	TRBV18	ATPVSTDTQY
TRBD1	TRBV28	ASYSGTASGANVLT
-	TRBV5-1	ASSLEGQAVGEQY
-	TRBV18	ASSPLSQATNEKLF
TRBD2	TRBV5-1	ASRNSGTSGRAVDTQY
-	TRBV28	ASSLWVTGQPQH
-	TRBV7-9	ATNLDGEGETQY
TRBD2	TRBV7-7	ASSPRGSGSNTGELF
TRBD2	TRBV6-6	ASSRSGSGDEQY
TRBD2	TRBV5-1	ASSYTSGFTGELF
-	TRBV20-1	SASRGYEQY
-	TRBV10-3	AITHDNQETQY
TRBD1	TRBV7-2	ASSPQTGTYNEQF
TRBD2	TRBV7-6	ASSLAGPSGSYNEQF
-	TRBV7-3	ASSPRGSGNEQF
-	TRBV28	ASLPQPPLGNEQF
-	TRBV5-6	ASSLRRITLNTEAF
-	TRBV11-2	ASSLRGDEQF
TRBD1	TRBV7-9	ASSVAGGAETQY
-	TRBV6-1	ATKIQGEYGYT